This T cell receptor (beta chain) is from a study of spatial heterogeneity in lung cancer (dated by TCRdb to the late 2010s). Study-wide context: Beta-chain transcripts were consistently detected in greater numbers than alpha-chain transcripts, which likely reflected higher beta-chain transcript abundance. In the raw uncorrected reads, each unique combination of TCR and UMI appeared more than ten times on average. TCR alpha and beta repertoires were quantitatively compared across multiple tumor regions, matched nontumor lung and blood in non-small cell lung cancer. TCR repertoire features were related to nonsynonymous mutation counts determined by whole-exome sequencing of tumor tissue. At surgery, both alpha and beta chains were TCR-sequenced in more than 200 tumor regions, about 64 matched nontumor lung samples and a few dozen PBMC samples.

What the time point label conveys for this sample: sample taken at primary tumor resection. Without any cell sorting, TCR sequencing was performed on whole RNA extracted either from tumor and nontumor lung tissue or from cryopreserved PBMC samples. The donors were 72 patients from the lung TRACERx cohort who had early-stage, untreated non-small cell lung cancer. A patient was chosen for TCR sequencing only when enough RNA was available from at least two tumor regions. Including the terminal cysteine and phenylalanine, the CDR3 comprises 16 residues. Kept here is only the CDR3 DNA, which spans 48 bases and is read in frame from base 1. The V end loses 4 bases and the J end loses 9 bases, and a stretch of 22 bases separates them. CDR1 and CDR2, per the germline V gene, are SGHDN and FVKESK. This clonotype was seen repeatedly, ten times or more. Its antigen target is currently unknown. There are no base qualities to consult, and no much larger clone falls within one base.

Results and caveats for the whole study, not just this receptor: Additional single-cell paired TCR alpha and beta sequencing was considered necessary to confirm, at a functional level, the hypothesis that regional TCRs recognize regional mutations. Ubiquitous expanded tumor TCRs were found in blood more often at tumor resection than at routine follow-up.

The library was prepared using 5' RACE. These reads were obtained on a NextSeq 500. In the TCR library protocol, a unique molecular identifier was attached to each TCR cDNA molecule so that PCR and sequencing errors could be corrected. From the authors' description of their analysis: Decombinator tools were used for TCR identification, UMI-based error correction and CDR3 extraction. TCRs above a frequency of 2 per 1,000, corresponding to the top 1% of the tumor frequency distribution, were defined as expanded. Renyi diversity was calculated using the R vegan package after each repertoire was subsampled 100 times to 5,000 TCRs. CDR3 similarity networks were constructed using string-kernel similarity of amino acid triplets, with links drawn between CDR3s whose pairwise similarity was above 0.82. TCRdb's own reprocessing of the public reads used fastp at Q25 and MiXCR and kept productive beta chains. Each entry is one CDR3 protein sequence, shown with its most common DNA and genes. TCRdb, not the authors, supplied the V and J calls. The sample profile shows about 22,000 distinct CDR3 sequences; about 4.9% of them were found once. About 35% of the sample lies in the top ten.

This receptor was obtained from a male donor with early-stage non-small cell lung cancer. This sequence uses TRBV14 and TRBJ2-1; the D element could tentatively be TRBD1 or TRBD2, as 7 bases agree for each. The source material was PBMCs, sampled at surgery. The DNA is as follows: TGTGCCAGCAGCCCCTTCAGGGGGGGATTACCGGGTGAGCAGTTCTTC. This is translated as CASSPFRGGLPGEQFF.